This is a list of T cell receptor beta chains from one sample in a study of blood T cell repertoires in COVID-19. Data came from immunoSEQ multiplex PCR; TCRdb stores just in-frame clones and leaves some out. The sample includes 43,000 or so clones, roughly 87% of them seen just once. The material sequenced was peripheral blood. The receptors stem from a woman between 55 and 75 years old with acute or convalescent COVID-19. The CDR3 runs from the conserved cysteine through the conserved F or W. Each record gives: CDR3 DNA, CDR3 protein, V gene, D gene, clone size, J gene. The D gene is left open where the match is weak. Rows may omit the clone size; those that give it use once, few, many or a size class.

cdr3_nt: TGTGCCAGCAGTTACGGGGAGAGGGCTTTCTTT
cdr3_aa: CASSYGERAFF
v_call: TRBV6-5
d_call: .
clone_size: few
j_call: TRBJ1-1

cdr3_nt: TGCGCCAGCAGCAGGGACAGGGGGGACACCGGGGAGCTGTTTTTT
cdr3_aa: CASSRDRGDTGELFF
v_call: TRBV4-3
d_call: TRBD1
clone_size: .
j_call: TRBJ2-2

cdr3_nt: TGTGCCAGCAGCTTAGGCACGGGTTTCACTGAAGCTTTCTTT
cdr3_aa: CASSLGTGFTEAFF
v_call: TRBV7-9
d_call: .
clone_size: .
j_call: TRBJ1-1

cdr3_nt: TGTGCCAGCCCTCGGGGGGTAGATACGCAGTATTTT
cdr3_aa: CASPRGVDTQYF
v_call: TRBV6-6
d_call: TRBD2
clone_size: few
j_call: TRBJ2-3

cdr3_nt: TGTGCCAGCAGCGCCGGGGAAGTCGACTATGGCTACACCTTC
cdr3_aa: CASSAGEVDYGYTF
v_call: TRBV5-4
d_call: .
clone_size: .
j_call: TRBJ1-2

cdr3_nt: TGTGCCAGCTCACCATCTCCGGGACAGACGACTAACTATGGCTACACCTTC
cdr3_aa: CASSPSPGQTTNYGYTF
v_call: TRBV18
d_call: TRBD1
clone_size: .
j_call: TRBJ1-2

cdr3_nt: TGCAGCGCCACAGGGGGATTTACCAATGAGCAGTTCTTC
cdr3_aa: CSATGGFTNEQFF
v_call: TRBV29-1
d_call: TRBD1
clone_size: .
j_call: TRBJ2-1

cdr3_nt: TGCGCCAGCAGTGACTGGAGCGGGGTCGCTTCCGACTCCTACAATGAGCAGTTCTTC
cdr3_aa: CASSDWSGVASDSYNEQFF
v_call: TRBV10-2
d_call: TRBD2
clone_size: .
j_call: TRBJ2-1

cdr3_nt: TGTGCCAGCAGTTTATCGGGGGACAGGGGGCGAGGCTACACCTTC
cdr3_aa: CASSLSGDRGRGYTF
v_call: TRBV27
d_call: TRBD1
clone_size: .
j_call: TRBJ1-2

cdr3_nt: TGTGCCTGGACGGACACTTATAATGAAAAACTGTTTTTT
cdr3_aa: CAWTDTYNEKLFF
v_call: TRBV30
d_call: .
clone_size: .
j_call: TRBJ1-4

cdr3_nt: TGCAGCGTTGAAGATCAGGGGTTGGCGCACTTT
cdr3_aa: CSVEDQGLAHF
v_call: TRBV29-1
d_call: .
clone_size: .
j_call: TRBJ1-6

cdr3_nt: TGCGCCAGCAGCGCGACGGGTAGGGGAAACACTGAAGCTTTCTTT
cdr3_aa: CASSATGRGNTEAFF
v_call: TRBV4-3
d_call: .
clone_size: .
j_call: TRBJ1-1

cdr3_nt: TGTGCCATCAGTGAGTCGGACAGGGCTTCCTACACCTTC
cdr3_aa: CAISESDRASYTF
v_call: TRBV10-3
d_call: TRBD1
clone_size: once
j_call: TRBJ1-2

cdr3_nt: TGTGCCATCAGCCCATTTGACGGAGAAAATTCACCCCTCCACTTT
cdr3_aa: CAISPFDGENSPLHF
v_call: TRBV10-3
d_call: .
clone_size: .
j_call: TRBJ1-6

cdr3_nt: TGTGCCAGCAGCTCGGACAGGGTTCAACAGACCCAGTACTTC
cdr3_aa: CASSSDRVQQTQYF
v_call: TRBV7-2
d_call: TRBD1
clone_size: .
j_call: TRBJ2-5

cdr3_nt: TGTGCCAGCAGCCGTGGGCTAGCGGGGGGGCCTGGCACAGATACGCAGTATTTT
cdr3_aa: CASSRGLAGGPGTDTQYF
v_call: TRBV27
d_call: TRBD2
clone_size: .
j_call: TRBJ2-3

cdr3_nt: TGTGCCAGCAGTGAAATCGGGAATAATGAGCAGTTCTTC
cdr3_aa: CASSEIGNNEQFF
v_call: TRBV6-1
d_call: .
clone_size: .
j_call: TRBJ2-1

cdr3_nt: TGCAGCGTTGGGAGGGGAGGGCAGTACGAGCAGTACTTC
cdr3_aa: CSVGRGGQYEQYF
v_call: TRBV29-1
d_call: TRBD2
clone_size: few
j_call: TRBJ2-7

cdr3_nt: TGTGCCAGCAGGTCTCTCGGACAGGCGACAGATACGCAGTATTTT
cdr3_aa: CASRSLGQATDTQYF
v_call: TRBV27
d_call: TRBD1
clone_size: few
j_call: TRBJ2-3

cdr3_nt: TGTGCCAGAACCGACACGAACACCGGGGAGCTGTTTTTT
cdr3_aa: CARTDTNTGELFF
v_call: TRBV5-8
d_call: .
clone_size: few
j_call: TRBJ2-2

cdr3_nt: TGTGCCACCAGTGATTTGTCTAATGAGCAGTTCTTC
cdr3_aa: CATSDLSNEQFF
v_call: TRBV24-1
d_call: .
clone_size: .
j_call: TRBJ2-1

cdr3_nt: TGTGCCAGCATGGACAGCTATACCTACGAGCAGTACTTC
cdr3_aa: CASMDSYTYEQYF
v_call: TRBV27
d_call: .
clone_size: .
j_call: TRBJ2-7

cdr3_nt: TGTGCCAGCAGCGACGGACGACAGCAGGACACCTTC
cdr3_aa: CASSDGRQQDTF
v_call: TRBV3-1/TRBV3-2
d_call: .
clone_size: once
j_call: TRBJ1-2

cdr3_nt: TGTGCCAGCAGCGGAACAGGGGGCCTACCCTACGAGCAGTACTTC
cdr3_aa: CASSGTGGLPYEQYF
v_call: TRBV5-6
d_call: TRBD1
clone_size: few
j_call: TRBJ2-7

cdr3_nt: TGTGCCAGCAGTTGGGGGACAGATACCTACACCTTC
cdr3_aa: CASSWGTDTYTF
v_call: TRBV6-5
d_call: TRBD1
clone_size: .
j_call: TRBJ1-2

cdr3_nt: TGTGCCACTCTCAGGGGCACCGCGAACACCGGGGAGCTGTTTTTT
cdr3_aa: CATLRGTANTGELFF
v_call: TRBV19
d_call: .
clone_size: .
j_call: TRBJ2-2

cdr3_nt: TGTGCCAGTAGTAGGGGTCGACAGGGGGCAGGTGGGAACACTGAAGCTTTCTTT
cdr3_aa: CASSRGRQGAGGNTEAFF
v_call: TRBV19
d_call: TRBD1
clone_size: .
j_call: TRBJ1-1

cdr3_nt: TGTGCCAGCCCTCGGGTAGGACTCATGAACACTGAAGCTTTCTTT
cdr3_aa: CASPRVGLMNTEAFF
v_call: TRBV6-5
d_call: .
clone_size: .
j_call: TRBJ1-1

cdr3_nt: TGTGCCAGCAGCAACCGGGACAGGGGCGACGAGCAGTACTTC
cdr3_aa: CASSNRDRGDEQYF
v_call: TRBV11-2
d_call: TRBD1
clone_size: .
j_call: TRBJ2-7

cdr3_nt: TGTGCTAGTGGTTTTACAGGGATGGGCACAGATACGCAGTATTTT
cdr3_aa: CASGFTGMGTDTQYF
v_call: TRBV12-5
d_call: .
clone_size: .
j_call: TRBJ2-3

cdr3_nt: TGTGCCTGGAGTCCCCCCGTGACTAGTTTTCCCTACGAGCAGTACTTC
cdr3_aa: CAWSPPVTSFPYEQYF
v_call: TRBV30
d_call: .
clone_size: .
j_call: TRBJ2-7

cdr3_nt: TGTGCTAGCAGCTTAGAAGGGGGCCAAGAGACCCAGTACTTC
cdr3_aa: CASSLEGGQETQYF
v_call: TRBV7-7
d_call: .
clone_size: .
j_call: TRBJ2-5

cdr3_nt: TGTGCCAGCTCACCTCGGGAGGGGAATAATTCACCCCTCCACTTT
cdr3_aa: CASSPREGNNSPLHF
v_call: TRBV18
d_call: .
clone_size: once
j_call: TRBJ1-6

cdr3_nt: TGTGCCAGCAGCTTGGGTCAGGGGAATGCCGGGGAGCTGTTTTTT
cdr3_aa: CASSLGQGNAGELFF
v_call: TRBV13
d_call: .
clone_size: .
j_call: TRBJ2-2

cdr3_nt: TGTGCCAGCAGCCATCCGGGACAGAGCACAGATACGCAGTATTTT
cdr3_aa: CASSHPGQSTDTQYF
v_call: TRBV5-4
d_call: TRBD1
clone_size: .
j_call: TRBJ2-3

cdr3_nt: TGCAGTGCTAGAGCGGGTACCGAAGCTTTCTTT
cdr3_aa: CSARAGTEAFF
v_call: TRBV20-1
d_call: .
clone_size: .
j_call: TRBJ1-1

cdr3_nt: TGTGCCAGTAGTATCAACCGGTCTGGAAACACCATATATTTT
cdr3_aa: CASSINRSGNTIYF
v_call: TRBV19
d_call: .
clone_size: .
j_call: TRBJ1-3

cdr3_nt: TGTGCCATCAGTGAAAAACAGGGTAGTGGCTACACCTTC
cdr3_aa: CAISEKQGSGYTF
v_call: TRBV10-3
d_call: .
clone_size: few
j_call: TRBJ1-2

cdr3_nt: TGTGCCACCAGCAGAGACCGGACAGTGAACACTGAAGCTTTCTTT
cdr3_aa: CATSRDRTVNTEAFF
v_call: TRBV15
d_call: .
clone_size: .
j_call: TRBJ1-1

cdr3_nt: TGTGCCAGCAGCTCATTACTAGCGGGGGGCCCCAACGAGCAGTACTTC
cdr3_aa: CASSSLLAGGPNEQYF
v_call: TRBV13
d_call: TRBD2
clone_size: .
j_call: TRBJ2-7

cdr3_nt: TGCAGCGTCGGAACGGGACAGAAGAACACTGAAGCTTTCTTT
cdr3_aa: CSVGTGQKNTEAFF
v_call: TRBV29-1
d_call: TRBD1
clone_size: .
j_call: TRBJ1-1

cdr3_nt: TGTGCCAGCAGTTACTGGTCCAGGGGGCGGTACGAGCAGTACTTC
cdr3_aa: CASSYWSRGRYEQYF
v_call: TRBV6-2/TRBV6-3
d_call: TRBD1
clone_size: few
j_call: TRBJ2-7

cdr3_nt: TGTGCCAGCAGGGACAGGGATGCGGATAACTATGGCTACACCTTC
cdr3_aa: CASRDRDADNYGYTF
v_call: TRBV2
d_call: TRBD1
clone_size: .
j_call: TRBJ1-2

cdr3_nt: TGTGCCAGCAGCAAAAAGGAGGTGATCGTTGGAAACACCATATATTTT
cdr3_aa: CASSKKEVIVGNTIYF
v_call: TRBV21-1
d_call: .
clone_size: .
j_call: TRBJ1-3

cdr3_nt: TGCAGCGTTGAAGGGGAGATGACCTACGAGCAGTACTTC
cdr3_aa: CSVEGEMTYEQYF
v_call: TRBV29-1
d_call: .
clone_size: .
j_call: TRBJ2-7

cdr3_nt: TGTGCCAGCAGCGCATCCGGGACAGGGGTCAATTCACCCCTCCACTTT
cdr3_aa: CASSASGTGVNSPLHF
v_call: TRBV9
d_call: TRBD1
clone_size: .
j_call: TRBJ1-6

cdr3_nt: TGTGCCAGTAGTATGGGACAGGTTAGTTACGAGCAGTACTTC
cdr3_aa: CASSMGQVSYEQYF
v_call: TRBV19
d_call: TRBD1
clone_size: .
j_call: TRBJ2-7

cdr3_nt: TGCGCCAGCAGTGAGGACGGGGGGCAGTTTGAAGCTTTCTTT
cdr3_aa: CASSEDGGQFEAFF
v_call: TRBV10-2
d_call: .
clone_size: .
j_call: TRBJ1-1

cdr3_nt: TGTGCCAGCAGCCTGGGACAGGGTGAGGATGGCTACACCTTC
cdr3_aa: CASSLGQGEDGYTF
v_call: TRBV7-2
d_call: TRBD1
clone_size: .
j_call: TRBJ1-2

cdr3_nt: TGTGCCAGCAGCTTCAGTGGGACAGGGAGGAGATACACCTTC
cdr3_aa: CASSFSGTGRRYTF
v_call: TRBV5-6
d_call: TRBD1
clone_size: .
j_call: TRBJ1-2

cdr3_nt: TGTGCCAGCCAACAGTTGAACACTGAAGCTTTCTTT
cdr3_aa: CASQQLNTEAFF
v_call: TRBV6-5
d_call: .
clone_size: .
j_call: TRBJ1-1

cdr3_nt: TGCGCCAGCGGGGACACTGGAAACACCATATATTTT
cdr3_aa: CASGDTGNTIYF
v_call: TRBV4-1
d_call: .
clone_size: .
j_call: TRBJ1-3

cdr3_nt: TGTGCCAGCAGCCTAGCGGGGGGGCCCACCGGGGAGCTGTTTTTT
cdr3_aa: CASSLAGGPTGELFF
v_call: TRBV7-6
d_call: TRBD2
clone_size: few
j_call: TRBJ2-2